This T cell receptor (beta chain) derives from a study of beta chain features in type 1 diabetes. The study's findings and limits: Among patients, naive, central memory and Treg TCRB repertoires appeared more similar than among healthy donors. Researchers report that Type 1 diabetes patients had moderately but significantly shorter TCRB CDR3s across all four CD4+ subsets.

Comments on this clone: Its antigen is not known.

Sequenced material consisted of expressed TCRB transcripts (all of the isolated RNA was reverse transcribed). This table comes from immunoSEQ multiplex PCR, and its TCRdb copy is limited to in-frame clones, with some not included. The sample holds fewer than 250,000 clones, roughly 70% seen once. Source material: naive CD4+ T cells from blood. This clonotype originated in a man younger than 45 in good health.

The DNA of the CDR3 is TGCAGCGGAGGATTAAATAAAAACATTCAGTACTTC. Encoded protein: CSGGLNKNIQYF. The chain is built from TRBV29-1 and TRBJ2-4; D unclear. Trimming left V 7 bases short and J 4 bases short, with 11 bases between. Looked up from germline, CDR1 is SQVTM and CDR2 is ANQGSEA. The CDR3 is 12 amino acids.